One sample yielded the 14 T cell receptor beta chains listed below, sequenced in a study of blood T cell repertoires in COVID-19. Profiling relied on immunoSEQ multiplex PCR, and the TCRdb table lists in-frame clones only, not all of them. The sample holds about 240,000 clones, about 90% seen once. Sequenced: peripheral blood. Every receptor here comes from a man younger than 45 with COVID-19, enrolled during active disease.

The CDR3 DNA is TGTGCCAGCAGCCACAGCGGCACTGCGGGCCTAAGAACAGATACGCAGTATTTT. It is translated as CASSHSGTAGLRTDTQYF. V gene TRBV4-2 combines with J gene TRBJ2-3; D is perhaps TRBD2 (5 bases). Trimming took off 3 bases at V and 3 bases at J, with 22 bases between the two ends. Germline-derived CDR1 and CDR2 are LGHNA and YNFKEQ. This CDR3 has 18 amino acids.

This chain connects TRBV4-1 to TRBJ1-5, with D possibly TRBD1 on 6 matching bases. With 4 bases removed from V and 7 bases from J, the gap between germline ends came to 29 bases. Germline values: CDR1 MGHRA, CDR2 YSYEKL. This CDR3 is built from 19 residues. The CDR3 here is CASSPLMQGGRSFGQPQHF. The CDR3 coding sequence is TGCGCCAGCAGCCCCTTAATGCAAGGGGGACGGTCTTTTGGCCAGCCCCAGCATTTT.

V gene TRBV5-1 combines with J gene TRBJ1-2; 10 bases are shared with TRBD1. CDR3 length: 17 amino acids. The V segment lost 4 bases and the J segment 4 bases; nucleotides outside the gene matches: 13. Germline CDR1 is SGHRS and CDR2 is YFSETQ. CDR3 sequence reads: CASSPGTGDLLFYGYTF. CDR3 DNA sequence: TGCGCCAGCAGCCCTGGGACAGGGGACCTCCTCTTCTATGGCTACACCTTC.

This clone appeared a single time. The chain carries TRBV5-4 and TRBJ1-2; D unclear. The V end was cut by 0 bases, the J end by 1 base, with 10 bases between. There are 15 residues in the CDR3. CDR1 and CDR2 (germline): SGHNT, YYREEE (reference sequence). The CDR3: CASSLARGLNYGYTF. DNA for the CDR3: TGTGCCAGCAGCTTGGCACGGGGTCTTAACTATGGCTACACCTTC.

The CDR3: CAWSQDMNTEAFF. As DNA, the CDR3 is TGTGCCTGGAGCCAGGATATGAACACTGAAGCTTTCTTT. The chain employs TRBV30 and TRBJ1-1; no clear D gene. Looked up from germline, CDR1 is GTSNPN and CDR2 is SVGIG (reference sequence). The CDR3 consists of 13 residues. V lost 3 bases to trimming and J lost 0 bases, with 8 bases between them.

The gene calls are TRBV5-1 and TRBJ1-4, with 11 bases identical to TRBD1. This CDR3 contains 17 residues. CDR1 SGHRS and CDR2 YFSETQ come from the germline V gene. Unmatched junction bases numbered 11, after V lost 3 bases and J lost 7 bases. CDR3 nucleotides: TGCGCCAGCAGCTCCAACTCTGGACAGGGGGCGTTTGAAAAACTGTTTTTT. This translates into CASSSNSGQGAFEKLFF.

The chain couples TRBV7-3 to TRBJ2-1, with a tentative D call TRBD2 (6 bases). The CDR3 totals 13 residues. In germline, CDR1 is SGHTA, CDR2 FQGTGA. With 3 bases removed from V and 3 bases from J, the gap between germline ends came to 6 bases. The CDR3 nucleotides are TGTGCCAGCAGCTTCGGGGGCTACAATGAGCAGTTCTTC. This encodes CASSFGGYNEQFF.

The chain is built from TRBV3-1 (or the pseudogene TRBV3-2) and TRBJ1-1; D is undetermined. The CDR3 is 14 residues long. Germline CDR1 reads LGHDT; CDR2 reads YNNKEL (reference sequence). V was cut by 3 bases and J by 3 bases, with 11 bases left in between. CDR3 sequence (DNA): TGTGCCAGCAGCCAGTTCGGGAGGGACACTGAAGCTTTCTTT. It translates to CASSQFGRDTEAFF.

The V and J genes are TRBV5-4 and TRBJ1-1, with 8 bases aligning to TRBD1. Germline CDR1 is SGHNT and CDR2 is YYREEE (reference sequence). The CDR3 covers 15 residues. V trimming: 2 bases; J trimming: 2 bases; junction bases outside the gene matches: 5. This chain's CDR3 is CASSFLGQDNTEAFF. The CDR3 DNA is TGTGCCAGCAGCTTCCTGGGACAGGATAACACTGAAGCTTTCTTT.

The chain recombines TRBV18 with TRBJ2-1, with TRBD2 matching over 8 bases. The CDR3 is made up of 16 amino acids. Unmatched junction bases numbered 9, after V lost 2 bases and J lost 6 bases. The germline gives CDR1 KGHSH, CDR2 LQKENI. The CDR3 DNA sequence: TGTGCCAGCTCACCAAATTCGCGGGCGGGGGGCAATGAGCAGTTCTTC. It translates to CASSPNSRAGGNEQFF.

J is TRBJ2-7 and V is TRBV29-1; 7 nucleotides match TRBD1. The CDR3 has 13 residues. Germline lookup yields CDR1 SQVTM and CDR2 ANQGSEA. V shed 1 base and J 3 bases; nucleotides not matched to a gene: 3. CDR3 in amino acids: CSVEGPGGYEQYF. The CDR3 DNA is TGCAGCGTTGAAGGACCAGGGGGCTACGAGCAGTACTTC.

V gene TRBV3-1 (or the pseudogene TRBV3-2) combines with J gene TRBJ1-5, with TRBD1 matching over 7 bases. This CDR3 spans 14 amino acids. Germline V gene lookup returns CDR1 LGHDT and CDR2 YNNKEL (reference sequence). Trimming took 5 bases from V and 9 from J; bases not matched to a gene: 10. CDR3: CASSAGTDLRPQHF. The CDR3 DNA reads TGTGCCAGCAGCGCTGGGACAGATCTACGGCCCCAGCATTTT.

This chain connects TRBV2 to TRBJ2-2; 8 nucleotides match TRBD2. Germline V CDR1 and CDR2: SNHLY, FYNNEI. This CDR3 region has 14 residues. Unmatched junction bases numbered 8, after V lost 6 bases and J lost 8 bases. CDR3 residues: CASRYGGAFGELFF. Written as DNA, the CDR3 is TGTGCCAGCAGATACGGGGGGGCCTTTGGGGAGCTGTTTTTT.

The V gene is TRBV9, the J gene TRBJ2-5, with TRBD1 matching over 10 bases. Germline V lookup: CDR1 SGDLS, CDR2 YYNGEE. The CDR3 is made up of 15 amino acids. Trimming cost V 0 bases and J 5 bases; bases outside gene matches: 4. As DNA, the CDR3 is TGTGCCAGCAGCGTAGTAGGGGGACAGGGGGAGACCCAGTACTTC. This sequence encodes CASSVVGGQGETQYF.